Shown below are 16 T cell receptor beta chains from a single sample sequenced in a study of cytomegalovirus exposure and HLA in healthy donors. The PCR was carried out with 60 Vbeta primers and 13 Jbeta primers. Assay: immunoSEQ multiplex PCR; the TCRdb copy retains only in-frame clones and omits some. Here the sample spans more than 110,000 clones, roughly 80% being singletons. The sample consisted of PBMCs. These receptor sequences come from a female donor in good health and CMV-seronegative.

The chain recombines TRBV19 with TRBJ2-7, with 10 bases lining up with TRBD1. CDR1 and CDR2 (germline): LNHDA, SQIVND (reference sequence). V shed 5 bases, J shed 6 bases, and the junction held 10 bases outside the gene matches. The CDR3 extends over 15 amino acids. CDR3 protein: CASSVQPGQGTEQYF. CDR3 DNA sequence: TGTGCCAGTAGTGTTCAACCGGGACAGGGGACCGAGCAGTACTTC.

The chain recombines TRBV30 with TRBJ1-6, with D maybe TRBD1 (6 bases). The CDR3 is 17 amino acids. Trimming stripped 3 bases from V and 0 bases from J, with 15 bases between. The germline V gene encodes CDR1 GTSNPN and CDR2 SVGIG (reference sequence). The CDR3 nucleotides read TGTGCCTGGAGGGGACGACAGGCCAGCTCCTATAATTCACCCCTCCACTTT. Translated: CAWRGRQASSYNSPLHF.

The chain joins TRBV20-1 to TRBJ2-7; D gene unclear. The V gene's germline CDR1 is DFQATT and CDR2 SNEGSKA (reference sequence). V lost 1 base, J lost 3 bases, and 4 bases lay in between. This CDR3 is built from 11 residues. CDR3 protein: CSARAVYEQYF. Written as DNA, the CDR3 is TGCAGTGCTAGAGCGGTCTACGAGCAGTACTTC.

J is TRBJ2-7 and V is TRBV5-1, with TRBD2 matching 7 bases. V lost 1 base to trimming and J lost 4 bases; unmatched junction nucleotides: 8. Germline CDR1 and CDR2: SGHRS and YFSETQ. CDR3 length: 15 residues. The CDR3 sequence: CASSLLPGGGYEQYF. The CDR3 DNA follows: TGCGCCAGCAGCTTGCTACCTGGCGGGGGATACGAGCAGTACTTC.

This clone was seen a handful of times. The chain combines TRBV7-2 with TRBJ1-5; D unresolved. Trimming cost V 3 bases and J 4 bases, with 7 bases left between them. Germline V lookup: CDR1 SGHTA, CDR2 FQGNSA. The CDR3 length is 13 residues. The DNA of the CDR3 is TGTGCCAGCAGCTTCCAGGAAAATCAGCCCCAGCATTTT. Protein sequence: CASSFQENQPQHF.

This rearrangement joins TRBV21-1 to TRBJ1-2; TRBD1 is the table's D call and was not checked against the DNA. TRBV21-1 is deemed a pseudogene. The CDR3 runs to 15 residues. CDR3 protein: CASSPPRTWNYGYTF. DNA for the CDR3: TGTGCCAGCAGCCCTCCCAGAACATGGAACTATGGCTACACCTTC.

The CDR3 nucleotides read TGTGCCAGCAGTCCGACAGGGGCTGGCACAGATACGCAGTATTTT. Translated, it gives CASSPTGAGTDTQYF. V gene TRBV6-5 combines with J gene TRBJ2-3, with 8 bases fitting TRBD1. This CDR3 has 15 residues. From germline, CDR1 is MNHEY and CDR2 SVGAGI. V lost 5 bases, J lost 1 base, and 5 bases stayed unmatched.

The chain is built from TRBV2 and TRBJ2-7; tentatively, D is TRBD2 (6 bases). Per the germline V gene, CDR1 is SNHLY and CDR2 is FYNNEI. Trimming pared 5 bases from V and 3 bases from J, leaving 11 bases between. The CDR3 has 13 amino acids. The CDR3 DNA is TGTGCCAGCAGTCGGACTAACGACTACGAGCAGTACTTC. This codes for CASSRTNDYEQYF.

The rearrangement links TRBV6-1 to TRBJ2-1, with a tentative D call TRBD1 (5 bases). CDR1 and CDR2 from the germline V gene are MNHNS and SASEGT. The CDR3 has 14 amino acids. V was clipped by 2 bases and J by 7 bases, with 12 bases between them. CDR3 region: CASSERGYWNEQFF. Written as DNA, the CDR3 is TGTGCCAGCAGTGAAAGGGGCTATTGGAATGAGCAGTTCTTC.

V usage is TRBV6-1 and J usage is TRBJ1-1; TRBD1 is a possible D gene (5 bases). CDR3 length equals 13 residues. The germline gives CDR1 MNHNS, CDR2 SASEGT. V dropped 2 bases and J dropped 8 bases, with 12 bases sitting between them. Here the CDR3 reads CASSEQAQGEAFF. CDR3 DNA sequence: TGTGCCAGCAGTGAACAGGCCCAGGGCGAAGCTTTCTTT.

The J gene is TRBJ2-7, the V gene TRBV5-5; D possibly corresponds to TRBD1 (6 bases). Germline values: CDR1 SGHKS, CDR2 YYEKEE (reference sequence). The germline V and J ends were trimmed by 4 bases and 3 bases, with 20 bases remaining between them. The CDR3 length is 16 residues. CDR3 DNA: TGTGCCAGCAGCATCGCTCCGGGACACGACCTCTACGAGCAGTACTTC. Translation gives CASSIAPGHDLYEQYF.

In its sample, this clone was seen once. The chain couples TRBV7-9 to TRBJ1-2; TRBD1 is a possible D gene (6 bases). V was clipped by 1 base and J by 8 bases, with 20 bases between them. The CDR3 is 16 residues long. The germline V gene has CDR1 SEHNR and CDR2 FQNEAQ (reference sequence). The CDR3 nucleotides are TGTGCCAGCAGCTTAGGGTCAGGGGCCGCCAGGGAAGGCTACACCTTC. Protein: CASSLGSGAAREGYTF.

The rearrangement uses TRBV19 and TRBJ1-5; no firm D call. Between the trimmed V and J ends, which lost 4 bases and 1 base, there was a span of 17 bases. Per the germline V gene, CDR1 is LNHDA and CDR2 is SQIVND (reference sequence). This CDR3 is 17 amino acids long. The CDR3 reads CASSTDKWGVSNQPQHF. In DNA, the CDR3 is TGTGCCAGTAGTACCGACAAGTGGGGAGTCAGCAATCAGCCCCAGCATTTT.

The chain links TRBV28 to TRBJ1-1; D uncertain. This CDR3 has 13 residues. Germline values: CDR1 MDHEN, CDR2 SYDVKM. The germline V and J ends were trimmed by 2 bases and 4 bases, with 8 bases remaining between them. The DNA for the CDR3 is TGTGCCAGCAGTTTACAACTGATCACTGAAGCTTTCTTT. Translated, it gives CASSLQLITEAFF. Drawing the rest from reference TRBV28 and TRBJ1-1, the complete variable domain is DVKVTQSSRYLVKRTGEKVFLECVQDMDHENMFWYRQDPGLGLRLIYFSYDVKMKEKGDIPEGYSVSREKKERFSLILESASTNQTSMYLCASSLQLITEAFFGQGTRLTVV.

The genes are TRBV19 and TRBJ2-5; D unclear. V was clipped by 7 bases and J by 1 base, with 13 bases between them. This CDR3 is built from 14 residues. CDR1 and CDR2 (germline): LNHDA, SQIVND (reference sequence). This CDR3 is CASTPSYGQETQYF. For the CDR3, the DNA is TGTGCCAGTACCCCCTCGTACGGCCAAGAGACCCAGTACTTC.

The gene calls are TRBV10-2 and TRBJ2-7, with 7 bases aligning to TRBD2. Germline CDR1 and CDR2: WSHSY and SAAADI. The CDR3 extends over 13 amino acids. The V and J ends lost 2 bases and 6 bases, in that order; junction bases with no gene match: 4. The CDR3 here is CASSEGRGGEQYF. In DNA form, the CDR3 reads TGCGCCAGCAGTGAGGGGCGCGGGGGCGAGCAGTACTTC.